This T cell receptor (beta chain) derives from a study of blood T cell repertoires in COVID-19. About the study: Samples representing acute and convalescent COVID-19 were sourced from the United States, Italy and Spain.

Per the authors' pipeline: Using reference gene primer amplification, nucleated cell counts were estimated. Clones were read by immunoSEQ multiplex PCR, and TCRdb kept only the in-frame ones, dropping some. The V and J calls and clone size were taken over from that table, and D and trimming were inferred from the DNA. The sample includes roughly 93,000 clones, 81% of them seen just once. CDR1 is SGHNT and CDR2 is YYREEE in the germline V gene (reference sequence). The V end lost 4 bases, the J end lost 3 bases, and 12 bases lay between the germline ends. The CDR3 runs to 14 residues. Sequenced sample: peripheral blood. This sequence joins TRBV5-4 and TRBJ2-3, with D perhaps matching TRBD1 (7 bases). The receptor comes from an elderly woman with acute or convalescent COVID-19. For the CDR3, the DNA is TGTGCCAGCAGCATCCAGGGGGGAACAGATACGCAGTATTTT. Protein: CASSIQGGTDTQYF.